Sequencing of this T cell receptor beta chain was carried out in a study of shared clonotypes between healthy human individuals (TCRdb year 2020). Broadly, across the study: The cohort comprised a couple of women and a few men aged 18 to 49 years. Different laboratories and diverse techniques were used to prepare libraries and sequence TCR repertoires, to increase sequencing depth and limit assay-specific biases. For each donor, CD4 naive and CD4 memory were each run on three plates, CD8 naive on two plates, and CD8 memory on one plate. Per donor, leukapheresis produced somewhere between about 0.8 and 9 billion PBMCs. To estimate repertoire size and how much clonotype sharing occurs between individuals, the study deeply sequenced the blood TCR repertoires of about 5 healthy adults.

Concerning this clone itself: This clone's antigen is unknown. No quality values exist for individual bases; no much larger clone is one base distant.

Healthy HIV-negative adults with no recently reported acute infections or vaccinations were included as donors. Only Caucasian adults living in Nashville, Tennessee, USA were represented among the donors. CD4+ T cells were enriched by magnetic negative selection; naive cells were then positively selected on CD45RA, and the negative fraction formed the memory subset. Blood was collected by leukapheresis, and PBMCs were isolated by Ficoll-Histopaque density gradient centrifugation and then cryopreserved in liquid nitrogen vapor phase. Analytical flow cytometry was used to check the purity and quantity of each magnetically sorted T cell population. Genomic DNA was isolated from every sorted fraction and measured by UV absorbance on a Nanodrop 2000c. Using the deep immunoSEQ assay, multiplex PCR amplified TCR CDR3 regions from genomic DNA. Extracted genomic DNA from each cell subset was spread evenly across all wells of several immunoSEQ 96-well plates, with each plate serving as a replicate. Each replicate PCR for sorted subsets received about 180 ng genomic DNA, equal to roughly 33,000 T cell genomes. The purified libraries were quantified using a Qubit 3.0 fluorometer, sized with a Bioanalyzer 2100, and then quantified again using the KAPA Library Quantification kit. Each immunoSEQ 96-well plate was sequenced on its own single-read 150-cycle Illumina NextSeq 550 flow cell. Turning to the authors' computational methods: Because the immunoSEQ output included only junctional sequences and no quality scores, the filtering could not be the same as the filtering used for full-length reads. To assign V/J genes and CDR3, sequences were annotated against IMGT germline references using PyIR, a Python wrapper for IgBLAST v1.9. Reads were filtered out if the reads had weak V/J assignments (E-value above 1e-6), no CDR3, stop codons, out-of-frame junctions, or ambiguous translated residues. V3J clonotypes were defined as sequences sharing an identical inferred V gene, J gene, and CDR3 amino acid sequence. To compute the percentage overlap between repertoires, the number of shared unique clonotypes was divided by the size of the smaller repertoire. Richness of each repertoire was evaluated using RTK rarefaction, the Chao1 estimator, and Recon v2.1 estimates of unobserved clonotypes. Generation probabilities for all TCRbeta clonotypes obtained by the gDNA method from a handful of donors were computed using OLGA. In its TCRdb copy, this immuneACCESS table keeps in-frame sequences only and misses some clones. Where compared with another copy, unresolved V genes explain less than half of these, and the others have no known cause. V, J and clone size were drawn from that table, and D and trimming were deduced from the DNA. For this sample the table gives over a million clones, of which approximately 97% were detected only once. The ten largest account for more than 0.9% of the sample.

The research as a whole found: Incomplete sequencing was indicated by rarefaction of sorted-subset datasets, despite the large sequencing depth. Compared with non-shared clonotypes, clonotypes shared by all four sorted-subset donors had higher generation probabilities. Pairwise subsampling led to the expectation that sequencing depth would affect the degree of clonotype sharing among donors. When a few donors were compared, the shared fraction of clonotypes was 5% to 6.5% for naive CD4, over 3% for naive CD8, 2.3% for memory CD4, and around 0.4% for memory CD8. The genetic and exposure-history diversity represented was limited by the small number of donors. Naive subsets generally had larger estimated clonotype richness than memory subsets. Sampling was limited to blood, and TCR repertoires in tissue likely differ from TCR repertoires in blood.

Material for sequencing was naive CD4+ T cells sorted from blood. The cell subset or site label, read with the paper, signifies: CD45RA+ positively selected. The receptor was isolated from a man aged 25-45 years in good health.

Here the CDR3 is given as CASSYGQGNEKLFF. The nucleotides read TGTGCCAGCAGTTACGGGCAGGGTAATGAAAAACTGTTTTTT. Recombination joined TRBV6-6 with TRBJ1-4; D gene: possibly TRBD1, on 5 matching bases. There are 14 amino acids in the CDR3, from cysteine to phenylalanine inclusive. Only the CDR3 DNA is retained, 42 bases long and in frame from the first base. Trimming costs V 2 bases and J 4 bases, and their ends lie 8 bases apart. The germline V gene (reference sequence) supplies CDR1 MNHNY and CDR2 SVGAGI.